The clone carrying this TCR beta chain is a singleton in its sample. This CDR3 region has 14 residues. Germline values: CDR1 LGHDT, CDR2 YNNKEL (reference sequence). The ends lost 3 bases at V and 9 bases at J; junction bases unmatched: 7. The sample belongs to a study of CD8 T cells in Susac syndrome. Roughly 0.45 to 1 ug RNA was reverse transcribed with random hexamers. immunoSEQ multiplex PCR amplified TCR beta CDR3 across 54 Vbeta, 13 Jbeta. A single record per CDR3 protein comes from TCRdb applying MiXCR to the immunoSEQ multiplex PCR reads. The data show about 73,000 distinct CDR3 sequences, with approximately 94% seen just once and about 0.38% held by the top ten.

The chain uses TRBV3-1 and TRBJ2-1; TRBD1 agrees at 8 bases. The sequenced sample was CD8+ T cells from PBMCs. The receptor was derived from a human donor with multiple sclerosis. The CDR3 nucleotides read TGTGCCAGCAGCCAGACAGGGGCTAACGGTGAGCAGTTCTTC. The encoded protein is CASSQTGANGEQFF.